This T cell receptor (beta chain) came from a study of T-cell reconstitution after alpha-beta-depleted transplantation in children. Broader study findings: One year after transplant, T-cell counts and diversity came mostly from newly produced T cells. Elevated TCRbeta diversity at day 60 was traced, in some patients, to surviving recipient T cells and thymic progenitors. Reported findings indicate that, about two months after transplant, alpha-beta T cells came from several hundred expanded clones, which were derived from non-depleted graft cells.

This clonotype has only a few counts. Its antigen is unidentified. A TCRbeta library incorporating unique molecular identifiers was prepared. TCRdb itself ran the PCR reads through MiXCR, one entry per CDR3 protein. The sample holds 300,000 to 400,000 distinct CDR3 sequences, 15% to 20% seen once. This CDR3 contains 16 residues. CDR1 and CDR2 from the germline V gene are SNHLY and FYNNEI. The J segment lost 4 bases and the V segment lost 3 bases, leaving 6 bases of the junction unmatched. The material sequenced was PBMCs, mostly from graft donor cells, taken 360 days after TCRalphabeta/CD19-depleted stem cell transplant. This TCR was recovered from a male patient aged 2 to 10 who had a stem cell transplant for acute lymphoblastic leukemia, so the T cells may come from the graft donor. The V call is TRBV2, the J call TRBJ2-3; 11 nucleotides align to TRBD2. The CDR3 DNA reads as TGTGCCAGCAGTGAGCTACTAGCGGGAGCGGCAGATACGCAGTATTTT. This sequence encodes CASSELLAGAADTQYF.